This section outlines one T cell receptor (beta chain) sequence together with its context. This record comes from a study of blood T cell repertoires in COVID-19. How the authors handled the data: Quantification of nucleated cells was approximated via reference gene primer amplification. Produced via immunoSEQ multiplex PCR; TCRdb's table is partial and in-frame only. For V, J and clone size, that table is used; D and trimming come from the DNA. The table has about 88,000 clones, 90% seen once; the top ten hold about 1.8%. Sequences were obtained from peripheral blood. This TCR came from a man aged 55-75 years with acute or convalescent COVID-19.

CDR3 coding DNA: TGTGCCAGCAAAACGACAGGGCTCTCCAGTCAGCCCCAGCATTTT. This encodes CASKTTGLSSQPQHF. The rearrangement uses TRBV6-6 and TRBJ1-5, with TRBD1 identical over 7 bases. The CDR3 is made up of 15 amino acids. Germline CDR1 and CDR2: MNHNY and SVGAGI (reference sequence). V dropped 7 bases and J dropped 6; count of bases not matched to a gene: 12.